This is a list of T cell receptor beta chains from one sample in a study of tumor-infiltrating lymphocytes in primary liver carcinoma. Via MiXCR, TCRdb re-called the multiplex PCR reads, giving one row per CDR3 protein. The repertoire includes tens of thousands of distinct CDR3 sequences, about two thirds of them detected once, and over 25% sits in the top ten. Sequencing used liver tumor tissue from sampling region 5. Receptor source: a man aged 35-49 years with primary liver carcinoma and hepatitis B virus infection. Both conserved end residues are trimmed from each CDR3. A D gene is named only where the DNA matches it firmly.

CDR3: ASSLADIAYEQY
J: TRBJ2-7
V: TRBV11-2
D: .

CDR3: SVRPPSSSYNDQF
J: TRBJ2-1
V: TRBV29-1
D: .

CDR3: ASSLERGTGTKY
J: TRBJ2-5
V: TRBV11-2
D: .

CDR3: ASRLTTVGNTIY
J: TRBJ1-3
V: TRBV6-5
D: .

CDR3: ASSLATSDQPQH
J: TRBJ1-5
V: TRBV12-3/TRBV12-4
D: .

CDR3: ASSYLDRRNYGYT
J: TRBJ1-2
V: TRBV28
D: .

CDR3: ASSFRQGAYEQY
J: TRBJ2-7
V: TRBV27
D: TRBD1

CDR3: ATLAGLSYNEQF
J: TRBJ2-1
V: TRBV12-3/TRBV12-4
D: TRBD2

CDR3: ASSGTGALETQY
J: TRBJ2-5
V: TRBV19
D: TRBD1

CDR3: ASRAGLAGGTYNEQF
J: TRBJ2-1
V: TRBV6-2/TRBV6-3
D: TRBD2

CDR3: ASSLWTGMKAGANVLN
J: TRBJ2-6
V: TRBV6-5
D: TRBD1

CDR3: ASSPEEGNEKLL
J: TRBJ1-4
V: TRBV5-4
D: .

CDR3: ASGLVALTGTGELF
J: TRBJ2-2
V: TRBV11-2
D: .

CDR3: ASRVTDGTDTQY
J: TRBJ2-3
V: TRBV9
D: .

CDR3: SVAQGRGHEQY
J: TRBJ2-7
V: TRBV29-1
D: .

CDR3: ASSFPETSGTKNIRY
J: TRBJ2-4
V: TRBV11-1
D: TRBD2

CDR3: ASSQRETTNEKLF
J: TRBJ1-4
V: TRBV16
D: .

CDR3: AWNPDSTDTQY
J: TRBJ2-3
V: TRBV30
D: .

CDR3: ASSPGSKNEQY
J: TRBJ2-7
V: TRBV18
D: .

CDR3: TSSQEGVKSPLH
J: TRBJ1-6
V: TRBV4-1
D: .

CDR3: SVGVGSNQPQH
J: TRBJ1-5
V: TRBV29-1
D: .

CDR3: ASSYWGLGENQPQH
J: TRBJ1-5
V: TRBV6-5
D: .

CDR3: ASCPGTSSTDTQY
J: TRBJ2-3
V: TRBV6-2/TRBV6-3
D: TRBD2

CDR3: SAGLAEDPDTQY
J: TRBJ2-3
V: TRBV29-1
D: TRBD2

CDR3: AGEWYSYNEQF
J: TRBJ2-1
V: TRBV5-4
D: .

CDR3: ASSQDRDEQY
J: TRBJ2-7
V: TRBV28
D: TRBD1

CDR3: ASSPQGQTNTGELF
J: TRBJ2-2
V: TRBV4-1
D: .

CDR3: ASSATRNEQF
J: TRBJ2-1
V: TRBV7-9
D: .

CDR3: SARGTSSNEQF
J: TRBJ2-1
V: TRBV20-1
D: TRBD2

CDR3: ASCLEGRPRDTQY
J: TRBJ2-3
V: TRBV11-3
D: .

CDR3: ASSSGLYNEQF
J: TRBJ2-1
V: TRBV19
D: .

CDR3: ATGQDQPPYNEQF
J: TRBJ2-1
V: TRBV11-2
D: .

CDR3: ASSMVGGDEAQY
J: TRBJ2-5
V: TRBV5-1
D: .

CDR3: ASSHLGGGQPQH
J: TRBJ1-5
V: TRBV4-1
D: .

CDR3: ASSLGSPLH
J: TRBJ1-6
V: TRBV11-2
D: .

CDR3: AICWGETRY
J: TRBJ2-5
V: TRBV10-3
D: .

CDR3: SVPGGTSTDTQY
J: TRBJ2-3
V: TRBV29-1
D: .

CDR3: ASSFRTGLRGYT
J: TRBJ1-2
V: TRBV28
D: TRBD1

CDR3: ASSLAAGVAQATQY
J: TRBJ2-3
V: TRBV7-8
D: TRBD2

CDR3: ASSFRVAGVPGETQY
J: TRBJ2-5
V: TRBV12-3/TRBV12-4
D: TRBD2

CDR3: ASSLTGEQF
J: TRBJ2-1
V: TRBV13
D: .

CDR3: VSSERQGASPLH
J: TRBJ1-6
V: TRBV6-1
D: .

CDR3: ASNDRGLYEQY
J: TRBJ2-7
V: TRBV6-1
D: TRBD1

CDR3: SARSRLAATYNEQF
J: TRBJ2-1
V: TRBV20-1
D: TRBD2

CDR3: ASKITSGRFYKQETQY
J: TRBJ2-5
V: TRBV28
D: TRBD2

CDR3: SVGRGPAYNEQF
J: TRBJ2-1
V: TRBV29-1
D: .

CDR3: ASRRVLGETQY
J: TRBJ2-5
V: TRBV6-1
D: .

CDR3: ASSPSKGLNTEAF
J: TRBJ1-1
V: TRBV18
D: .

CDR3: ASSLGSVRVGSPLH
J: TRBJ1-6
V: TRBV12-3/TRBV12-4
D: .

CDR3: ATSDFLTSGISTDRQY
J: TRBJ2-3
V: TRBV24-1
D: TRBD2

CDR3: ASSQDGRDNYGYT
J: TRBJ1-2
V: TRBV4-1
D: .

CDR3: ASSYSSTSGSGGDF
J: TRBJ2-1
V: TRBV11-2
D: TRBD2

CDR3: AISESRDDGELS
J: TRBJ2-2
V: TRBV10-3
D: .